The next 16 T cell receptor beta chains were all read from a single sample in a study of T cell repertoires in cytomegalovirus infection. TCRdb fed the reads into MiXCR, producing one record per CDR3 protein. The sample lists 310,000 or so distinct CDR3 sequences; about 9.1% were seen once. The sequencing input was PBMCs. The receptors shown here come from a human donor in good health (CMV status not recorded). Some clones in this sample may be carry-over from other donors' samples.

This clonotype was found many times. The rearrangement links TRBV25-1 to TRBJ2-1; the D is unclear. V was clipped by 4 bases and J by 6 bases, with 10 bases between them. This CDR3 contains 13 residues. Germline V gene lookup returns CDR1 MGHDK and CDR2 SYGVNS. CDR3 bases: TGTGCCAGCAGTGGACTTGCTAGCAATGAGCAGTTCTTC. Translating it yields CASSGLASNEQFF.

This clonotype was seen at least ten times. V gene TRBV6-2 or TRBV6-3 combines with J gene TRBJ2-1; 12 bases are shared with TRBD2. CDR1 MNHEY and CDR2 SVGEGT come from the germline V gene. The CDR3 spans 14 residues. The V segment lost 6 bases and the J segment 4 bases; nucleotides outside the gene matches: 1. The CDR3 loop is CASRGLAGYNEQFF. In nucleotides, the CDR3 is TGTGCCAGCAGGGGACTAGCGGGTTACAATGAGCAGTTCTTC.

This clonotype showed up many times. The CDR3 DNA sequence: TGTGCCAGCAGTGAAAGTGGGGGCGCGAGATATGGCTACACCTTC. This codes for CASSESGGARYGYTF. V usage is TRBV2 and J usage is TRBJ1-2; maybe TRBD1 (6 bases). Germline V lookup: CDR1 SNHLY, CDR2 FYNNEI. The CDR3 is made up of 15 amino acids. The ends were cut back, 2 bases at V and 5 bases at J, with 15 bases in the middle.

Ten or more counts support this clonotype. V usage is TRBV7-2 and J usage is TRBJ2-1, with unresolved D. V dropped 1 base and J dropped 2 bases, with 3 bases sitting between them. The CDR3 has 13 amino acids. In germline, CDR1 is SGHTA, CDR2 FQGNSA. The CDR3 nucleotides read TGTGCCAGCAGCTTAGGAGCCTACAATGAGCAGTTCTTC. As protein: CASSLGAYNEQFF.

This clonotype was observed a handful of times. The rearrangement links TRBV20-1 to TRBJ2-2, with D possibly TRBD2 on 6 matching bases. CDR1 DFQATT and CDR2 SNEGSKA come from the germline V gene (reference sequence). The V end lost 4 bases, the J end lost 4 bases, and 13 bases lay between the germline ends. The CDR3 length is 14 residues. The DNA of the CDR3 is TGCAGTGCTACTGGGGCGGAGGGCACCGGGGAGCTGTTTTTT. Translated, it gives CSATGAEGTGELFF.

The chain carries TRBV6-2 or TRBV6-3 and TRBJ2-3; either TRBD1 or TRBD2 may fit D (5 bases each). CDR3 length equals 15 residues. Trimming cost V 7 bases and J 0 bases, with 14 bases left between them. Germline assignment: CDR1 MNHEY and CDR2 SVGEGT. CDR3 protein: CASTQGVPSTDTQYF. The CDR3 nucleotides are TGTGCCAGCACCCAGGGAGTGCCTAGCACAGATACGCAGTATTTT.

This clonotype was seen many times. The chain's CDR3 is CASSYSNEREAFF. CDR3 sequence (DNA): TGTGCCAGCAGTTACTCGAACGAGCGAGAAGCTTTCTTT. The J gene is TRBJ1-1, the V gene TRBV6-5, with D hard to call. The germline gives CDR1 MNHEY, CDR2 SVGAGI. The V and J ends lost 0 bases and 8 bases respectively, with 10 bases between them. The CDR3 extends over 13 amino acids.

This clonotype was picked up a small number of times. The chain couples TRBV19 to TRBJ1-1, with 7 bases that match TRBD1. With 7 bases clipped from V and 4 bases from J, the junction kept 3 bases outside the gene matches. The CDR3 sequence is 12 residues long. CDR1 LNHDA and CDR2 SQIVND come from the germline V gene (reference sequence). Here the CDR3 reads CASNDRATEAFF. In DNA form, the CDR3 reads TGTGCCAGTAATGACAGGGCCACTGAAGCTTTCTTT.

The sample holds many counts of this clonotype. The rearrangement uses TRBV6-5 and TRBJ1-3, with TRBD1 identical over 9 bases. The CDR3 is 17 amino acids. Trimming took 5 bases from V and 0 from J; bases not matched to a gene: 8. Germline V gene data show CDR1 as MNHEY and CDR2 as SVGAGI. CDR3 region: CASSSLPGQGSGNTIYF. The DNA for the CDR3 is TGTGCCAGCAGTAGCCTACCGGGACAGGGCTCTGGAAACACCATATATTTT.

This clonotype has at least ten counts. The chain employs TRBV6-1 and TRBJ2-2, with D perhaps matching TRBD2 (6 bases). CDR3 length: 15 residues. The ends were cut back, 5 bases at V and 5 bases at J, with 15 bases in the middle. Germline V gene data show CDR1 as MNHNS and CDR2 as SASEGT. CDR3 amino acids: CASSPWPAGTGELFF. CDR3 nucleotides: TGTGCCAGCAGTCCCTGGCCCGCGGGGACCGGGGAGCTGTTTTTT.

Many counts were recorded for this clonotype. The chain is built from TRBV12-3 or TRBV12-4 and TRBJ2-7, with 7 bases matching TRBD1. After removal of 9 bases from V and 2 bases from J, the junction contained 7 bases not matched to a gene. The CDR3 totals 13 residues. DNA of the CDR3: TGTGCCAGAGGAAGGGGGCCTCCCTACGAGCAGTACGTC. This translates into CARGRGPPYEQYV.

This clonotype was seen ten or more times. The chain couples TRBV7-2 to TRBJ2-7, with TRBD1 matching 8 bases. J lost 3 bases, V lost 5 bases, and 3 bases had no gene match. Germline V lookup: CDR1 SGHTA, CDR2 FQGNSA. CDR3 length: 13 amino acids. DNA for the CDR3: TGTGCCAGCAGCAGACAGGGGAACTACGAGCAGTACTTC. It encodes CASSRQGNYEQYF.

At least ten counts were recorded for this clonotype. V usage is TRBV6-6 and J usage is TRBJ1-5; 8 nucleotides agree with TRBD1. This CDR3 is 16 amino acids long. The J segment lost 2 bases and the V segment lost 7 bases, leaving 10 bases of the junction unmatched. Germline assignment: CDR1 MNHNY and CDR2 SVGAGI (reference sequence). In DNA, the CDR3 is TGTGCCAGCACCAACAGGGGGGGAGAAGGCAATCAGCCCCAGCATTTT. Translating gives CASTNRGGEGNQPQHF.

This clonotype was found a few times. The rearrangement joins TRBV2 to TRBJ1-2; 10 nucleotides agree with TRBD1. The CDR3 is made up of 13 amino acids. Per germline, CDR1 SNHLY and CDR2 FYNNEI. J was trimmed by 7 bases and V by 9 bases; bases with no gene match: 8. CDR3 region: CARSGQGGGGYTF. CDR3 DNA sequence: TGTGCCAGATCCGGACAGGGGGGCGGTGGCTACACCTTC.

This clonotype was recorded at least ten times. The rearrangement links TRBV6-2 or TRBV6-3 to TRBJ2-5; 9 bases are shared with TRBD1. CDR3 length equals 16 residues. The V gene end was trimmed by 2 bases and the J gene end by 1 base; junction bases not matched to a gene: 5. CDR1 and CDR2 from the germline V gene are MNHEY and SVGEGT. As DNA, the CDR3 is TGTGCCAGCAGTTACGCGGTGGACAGGGGCCAAGAGACCCAGTACTTC. Translating gives CASSYAVDRGQETQYF.

This clonotype appeared a few times. The gene calls are TRBV28 and TRBJ1-2; TRBD1 agrees at 8 bases. This CDR3 spans 14 amino acids. V lost 5 bases and J lost 7; bases outside the gene matches: 9. Germline assignment: CDR1 MDHEN and CDR2 SYDVKM. The CDR3, as DNA: TGTGCCAGCAGTCTGAGCAGGACAGGGCTTGGCTACACCTTC. This gives the protein CASSLSRTGLGYTF.